The next 17 T cell receptor beta chains were all read from a single sample in a study of early T cells in non-severe SARS-CoV-2 infection. TCRdb processed the 5' RACE reads anew with MiXCR; each CDR3 protein has one entry. The table lists tens of thousands of distinct CDR3 sequences, 8.5% to 12% of them singletons. What was sequenced was whole blood. The source of these receptors is an adult who was a healthcare worker with PCR-confirmed SARS-CoV-2 infection or an uninfected control (not recorded which).

The table lists this clonotype with many counts. CDR3 nucleotide sequence: TGCAGTGCTTCGGACAGGGTGAATCTGGAAGGCTACACCTTC. Translation: CSASDRVNLEGYTF. V usage is TRBV20-1 and J usage is TRBJ1-2, with 8 bases aligning to TRBD1. In germline, CDR1 is DFQATT, CDR2 SNEGSKA (reference sequence). V shed 5 bases and J 8 bases; nucleotides not matched to a gene: 13. The CDR3 covers 14 residues.

In DNA, the CDR3 is TGCGCCAGCAGCTCAGGGACCACCTACAATGAGCAGTTCTTC. As protein: CASSSGTTYNEQFF. The chain carries TRBV5-1 and TRBJ2-1; D possibly matches TRBD1 or TRBD2 (5 bases each). Germline loops: CDR1 SGHRS, CDR2 YFSETQ. The CDR3 loop spans 14 amino acids. Trimming stripped 3 bases from V and 2 bases from J, with 9 bases between.

Ten or more counts support this clonotype. This rearrangement joins TRBV7-2 to TRBJ1-5; D unclear. V dropped 5 bases and J dropped 6 bases, with 11 bases sitting between them. Germline CDR1 is SGHTA and CDR2 is FQGNSA. The CDR3 contains 13 residues. The CDR3 nucleotides read TGTGCCAGCAGCCCCCAGGCGGGTCAGCCCCAGCATTTT. Its translation is CASSPQAGQPQHF.

The chain links TRBV13 to TRBJ2-6; D might be TRBD2 (6 bases). The germline CDR1 and CDR2 sequences are PRHDT and FYEKMQ (reference sequence). Trimming removed 5 bases at V and 1 base at J, with 12 bases between. The CDR3 totals 16 residues. The CDR3 loop reads CASSPQSGSGANVLTF. The DNA for the CDR3 is TGTGCCAGCAGCCCGCAGAGCGGGTCTGGGGCCAACGTCCTGACTTTC.

This clonotype came up many times. The rearrangement joins TRBV30 to TRBJ2-5, with D unclear. CDR3 length equals 11 residues. In germline, CDR1 is GTSNPN, CDR2 SVGIG (reference sequence). Trimming took 0 bases from V and 4 from J, leaving 3 bases between them. The CDR3: CAWSVLETQYF. DNA for the CDR3: TGTGCCTGGAGTGTCTTAGAGACCCAGTACTTC.

This clonotype was observed a few times. The chain combines TRBV7-6 with TRBJ2-5, with D perhaps TRBD1 (5 bases). The CDR3 covers 14 residues. Germline CDR1 reads SGHVS; CDR2 reads FNYEAQ. Trimming cost V 4 bases and J 0 bases, with 9 bases left between them. The CDR3 region has the DNA TGTGCCAGCAGCTCGACAGTGTACCAAGAGACCCAGTACTTC. It encodes CASSSTVYQETQYF.

The rearrangement uses TRBV7-9 and TRBJ2-1; possible D gene TRBD2, 5 bases. The germline gives CDR1 SEHNR, CDR2 FQNEAQ (reference sequence). The CDR3 length is 11 residues. Trimming removed 4 bases from V and 9 bases from J, with 7 bases in between. The CDR3, as DNA: TGTGCCAGCAGCTGGAGCGGTGAGCAGTTCTTC. Its protein is CASSWSGEQFF.

This clonotype was observed a handful of times. This chain links TRBV29-1 with TRBJ2-3, with D possibly being TRBD2 (8 bases). This CDR3 contains 15 residues. CDR1 is SQVTM and CDR2 is ANQGSEA in the germline V gene. The V gene lost 6 bases and the J gene lost 2 bases, with 18 bases spanning the gap. Here the CDR3 reads CSVKGAGGFTDTQYF. In DNA form, the CDR3 reads TGCAGCGTGAAGGGGGCGGGAGGCTTCACAGATACGCAGTATTTT.

This clonotype was detected many times. The gene calls are TRBV2 and TRBJ2-5; unclear D gene. The length of the CDR3 is 12 residues. V lost 8 bases and J lost 5, with 12 bases in between. Germline V gene sequence: CDR1 SNHLY, CDR2 FYNNEI. Written as DNA, the CDR3 is TGTGCCAGCGGATTCTCAGAGGAGACCCAGTACTTC. This codes for CASGFSEETQYF. The full variable domain, with the rest looked up from reference TRBV2 and TRBJ2-5, is EPEVTQTPSHQVTQMGQEVILRCVPISNHLYFYWYRQILGQKVEFLVSFYNNEISEKSEIFDDQFSVERPDGSNFTLKIRSTKLEDSAMYFCASGFSEETQYFGPGTRLLVL.

This clonotype has ten or more counts. The V gene is TRBV7-9, the J gene TRBJ2-3; perhaps D is TRBD1 or TRBD2 (6 bases each). The V end lost 1 base, the J end lost 2 bases, and 13 bases lay between the germline ends. The CDR3 loop spans 16 amino acids. Germline values: CDR1 SEHNR, CDR2 FQNEAQ (reference sequence). The CDR3, as DNA: TGTGCCAGCAGCTTAGACTCCGGGGGCCACACAGATACGCAGTATTTT. Translation gives CASSLDSGGHTDTQYF. Based on the CDR3 plus reference TRBV7-9 and TRBJ2-3, the full variable domain is DTGVSQNPRHKITKRGQNVTFRCDPISEHNRLYWYRQTLGQGPEFLTYFQNEAQLEKSRLLSDRFSAERPKGSFSTLEIQRTEQGDSAMYLCASSLDSGGHTDTQYFGPGTRLTVL.

This clonotype was detected only a few times. The V call is TRBV7-2, the J call TRBJ2-5; the D is unclear. The CDR3 has 15 residues. Germline V gene data show CDR1 as SGHTA and CDR2 as FQGNSA. Trimming removed 5 bases at V and 0 bases at J, with 13 bases between. The CDR3 nucleotides are TGTGCCAGCAGCCCCATCGCGCAAGACCAAGAGACCCAGTACTTC. Its protein is CASSPIAQDQETQYF.

There are many counts of this clonotype. The chain has TRBV7-8 and TRBJ2-7; D may be TRBD1 (6 bases). V lost 1 base and J 2 bases, leaving 12 bases between the germline ends. The germline CDR1 and CDR2 sequences are SGHVS and FQNEAQ. CDR3 length: 15 amino acids. In DNA, the CDR3 is TGTGCCAGCAGCTTAGATCGGGACACCGCCTACGAGCAGTACTTC. Protein product: CASSLDRDTAYEQYF.

The gene calls are TRBV9 and TRBJ2-7, with 7 bases matching TRBD1. With 3 bases clipped from V and 3 bases from J, the junction kept 12 bases outside the gene matches. The germline V gene has CDR1 SGDLS and CDR2 YYNGEE. The CDR3 covers 16 residues. CDR3: CASSAFRDSQNYEQYF. The DNA for the CDR3 is TGTGCCAGCAGCGCCTTTAGGGACAGCCAAAACTACGAGCAGTACTTC.

This clonotype appeared a few times. The chain combines TRBV7-2 with TRBJ2-7; D uncertain. The germline V gene has CDR1 SGHTA and CDR2 FQGNSA. The germline V and J ends were trimmed by 1 base and 0 bases, with 7 bases remaining between them. CDR3 length equals 14 residues. The CDR3 coding sequence is TGTGCCAGCAGCTTAGATTGGTACTCCTACGAGCAGTACTTC. It codes for CASSLDWYSYEQYF.

At least ten counts were recorded for this clonotype. V usage is TRBV15 and J usage is TRBJ2-1, with D perhaps TRBD1 (6 bases). The V and J ends lost 3 bases and 3 bases respectively, with 12 bases between them. The CDR3 has 15 amino acids. Germline loops: CDR1 LNHNV, CDR2 YYDKDF (reference sequence). CDR3 sequence (DNA): TGTGCCACCAGCAGCGGTGAGGGGGTCTACAATGAGCAGTTCTTC. It translates to CATSSGEGVYNEQFF.

The V gene is TRBV20-1, the J gene TRBJ2-7; D not certain. The CDR3 spans 12 residues. Germline V gene sequence: CDR1 DFQATT, CDR2 SNEGSKA (reference sequence). Trimming removed 0 bases at V and 7 bases at J, with 10 bases between. Here the CDR3 reads CSAREGLREQYF. CDR3 in DNA: TGCAGTGCTAGAGAGGGCCTTCGGGAGCAGTACTTC.

There are many counts of this clonotype. This chain uses TRBV7-3 with TRBJ2-3; 7 nucleotides match TRBD2. With V trimmed by 4 bases and J by 4 bases, 11 bases remained unmatched. This CDR3 has 16 residues. CDR1 is SGHTA and CDR2 is FQGTGA in the germline V gene. The CDR3 protein is CASSSGLAEKADTQYF. In nucleotides, the CDR3 is TGTGCCAGCAGCTCCGGTCTAGCGGAGAAAGCAGATACGCAGTATTTT.